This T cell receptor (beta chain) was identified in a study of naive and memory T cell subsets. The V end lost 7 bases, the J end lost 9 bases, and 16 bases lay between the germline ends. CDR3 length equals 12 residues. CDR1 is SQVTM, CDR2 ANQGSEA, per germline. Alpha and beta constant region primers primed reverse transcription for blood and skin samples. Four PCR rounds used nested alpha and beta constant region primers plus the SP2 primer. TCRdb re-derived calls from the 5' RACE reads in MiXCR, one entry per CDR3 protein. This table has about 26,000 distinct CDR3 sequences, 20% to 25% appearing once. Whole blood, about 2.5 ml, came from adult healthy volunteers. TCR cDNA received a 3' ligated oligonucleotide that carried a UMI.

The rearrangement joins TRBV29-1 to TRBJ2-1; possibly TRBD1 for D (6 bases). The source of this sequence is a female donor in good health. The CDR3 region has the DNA TGCAGCGCAGACACTCAGGGGAGTGAGCAGTTCTTC. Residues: CSADTQGSEQFF.